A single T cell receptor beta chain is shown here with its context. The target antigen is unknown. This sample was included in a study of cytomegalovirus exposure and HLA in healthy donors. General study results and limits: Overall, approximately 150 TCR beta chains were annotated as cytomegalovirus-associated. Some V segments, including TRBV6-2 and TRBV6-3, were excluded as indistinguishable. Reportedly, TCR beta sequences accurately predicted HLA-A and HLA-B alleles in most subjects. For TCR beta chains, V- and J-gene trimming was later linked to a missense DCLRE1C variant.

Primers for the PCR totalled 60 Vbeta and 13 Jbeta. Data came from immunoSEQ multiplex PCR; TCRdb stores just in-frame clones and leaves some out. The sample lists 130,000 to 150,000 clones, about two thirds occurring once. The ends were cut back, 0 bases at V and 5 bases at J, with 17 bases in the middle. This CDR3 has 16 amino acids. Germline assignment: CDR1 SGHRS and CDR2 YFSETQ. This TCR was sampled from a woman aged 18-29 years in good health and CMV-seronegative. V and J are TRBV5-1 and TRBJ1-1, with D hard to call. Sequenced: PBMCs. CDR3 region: CASSLGQEGGKTEAFF. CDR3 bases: TGCGCCAGCAGCTTGGGGCAAGAGGGAGGGAAAACTGAAGCTTTCTTT.